Below, 14 T cell receptor beta chains from the same sample are listed, as sequenced in a study of cytomegalovirus exposure and HLA in healthy donors. The PCR had 60 Vbeta and 13 Jbeta primers. This table comes from immunoSEQ multiplex PCR, and its TCRdb copy is limited to in-frame clones, with some not included. The table records about 91,000 clones, roughly 86% of them present only once. Specimen: PBMCs. The receptor source for this set is a man aged 30 to 45 in good health and CMV-seropositive.

The chain recombines TRBV2 with TRBJ2-5; 11 nucleotides line up with TRBD2. This CDR3 spans 19 amino acids. Germline values: CDR1 SNHLY, CDR2 FYNNEI. Trimming removed 6 bases from V and 1 base from J; junction bases left unmatched: 16. CDR3 DNA: TGTGCCAGCAGGGCCGCGACTAGCGGGATGGAGGGGCCCCAAGAGACCCAGTACTTC. It codes for CASRAATSGMEGPQETQYF.

V gene TRBV27 combines with J gene TRBJ1-5; D is unclear. The germline V and J ends were trimmed by 4 bases and 4 bases, with 5 bases remaining between them. The CDR3 has 12 amino acids. Germline V lookup: CDR1 MNHEY, CDR2 SMNVEV (reference sequence). CDR3 region: CASSSPNQPQHF. CDR3 coding DNA: TGTGCCAGCAGTTCCCCGAATCAGCCCCAGCATTTT.

The V gene is TRBV25-1, the J gene TRBJ2-7; D perhaps matches TRBD2 (5 bases). The CDR3 loop spans 12 amino acids. Trimming took 6 bases from V and 2 from J, leaving 8 bases between them. Germline loops: CDR1 MGHDK, CDR2 SYGVNS. CDR3 region: CASRTGTYEQYF. The DNA of the CDR3 is TGTGCCAGCAGGACCGGGACCTACGAGCAGTACTTC.

The J gene is TRBJ1-6, the V gene TRBV6-5; 8 bases line up with TRBD1. J gave up 7 bases and V 5 bases, and 4 bases lay outside the gene matches. The CDR3 spans 14 residues. Germline values: CDR1 MNHEY, CDR2 SVGAGI. The DNA for the CDR3 is TGTGCCAGCAGTCGGACAGGGCTAAATTCACCCCTCCACTTT. Amino acids: CASSRTGLNSPLHF.

V usage is TRBV14 and J usage is TRBJ1-1; 11 bases align to TRBD1. V lost 5 bases, J lost 0 bases, and 11 bases stayed unmatched. The CDR3 spans 18 residues. CDR1 and CDR2 (germline): SGHDN, FVKESK. Here the CDR3 reads CASSTRGTGGNMNTEAFF. The CDR3 nucleotides read TGTGCCAGCAGCACGCGGGGGACAGGGGGTAACATGAACACTGAAGCTTTCTTT.

This clone occurred a few times. The chain links TRBV7-9 to TRBJ1-1, with 7 positions matching TRBD1. The CDR3 has 14 residues. Germline CDR1 is SEHNR and CDR2 is FQNEAQ (reference sequence). V trimming: 4 bases; J trimming: 4 bases; junction bases outside the gene matches: 6. Here the CDR3 reads CASSSQGKSTEAFF. The CDR3 bases are TGTGCCAGCAGCTCACAGGGGAAGAGCACTGAAGCTTTCTTT.

The chain combines TRBV6-1 with TRBJ1-2, with TRBD1 matching 11 bases. With 6 bases clipped from V and 7 bases from J, the junction kept 7 bases outside the gene matches. From germline, CDR1 is MNHNS and CDR2 SASEGT. The CDR3 length is 14 residues. The CDR3 DNA sequence: TGTGCCAGCAGAGGACAGGGGGCGTATTCTGGCTACACCTTC. Amino acid sequence: CASRGQGAYSGYTF.

V is TRBV27 and J is TRBJ2-7; D is possibly TRBD2 (5 bases). This CDR3 region has 14 residues. The V end lost 3 bases, the J end lost 3 bases, and 12 bases lay between the germline ends. CDR1 MNHEY and CDR2 SMNVEV come from the germline V gene (reference sequence). For the CDR3, the DNA is TGTGCCAGCAGTTTCTATCCGGGGAACTACGAGCAGTACTTC. As protein: CASSFYPGNYEQYF.

This chain connects TRBV19 to TRBJ2-7; 9 bases fit TRBD2. Germline V gene sequence: CDR1 LNHDA, CDR2 SQIVND (reference sequence). V was clipped by 4 bases and J by 3 bases; unmatched bases: 16. There are 18 residues in the CDR3. The CDR3, as DNA: TGTGCCAGTAGTAATTCAGGAGCGGGAGGTATGCTCGGCTACGAGCAGTACTTC. Translation: CASSNSGAGGMLGYEQYF.

This chain links TRBV6-5 with TRBJ2-7; a possible D gene is TRBD2 (6 bases). The V gene's germline CDR1 is MNHEY and CDR2 SVGAGI. Trimming stripped 6 bases from V and 4 bases from J, with 13 bases between. The CDR3 consists of 13 residues. CDR3 protein: CASRFGGAYEQYF. The CDR3 nucleotides are TGTGCCAGCAGGTTCGGCGGGGCTTACGAGCAGTACTTC.

The chain joins TRBV7-9 to TRBJ1-4; the D is unclear. The V end was cut by 5 bases, the J end by 6 bases, with 7 bases between. The germline gives CDR1 SEHNR, CDR2 FQNEAQ (reference sequence). CDR3 length: 12 residues. This CDR3 is CASSARYEKLFF. DNA of the CDR3: TGTGCCAGCAGCGCGCGCTATGAAAAACTGTTTTTT.

This chain uses TRBV14 with TRBJ1-1; no definite D call. Germline V gives CDR1 SGHDN, CDR2 FVKESK. V was clipped by 0 bases and J by 0 bases, with 20 bases between them. The CDR3 length is 19 residues. The CDR3 DNA is TGTGCCAGCAGCCAAGATCTCCTGAGGGCCCGAAGAATGAACACTGAAGCTTTCTTT. This gives the protein CASSQDLLRARRMNTEAFF.

The J gene is TRBJ2-7, the V gene TRBV6-5; a possible D gene is TRBD2 (6 bases). This CDR3 spans 14 amino acids. The V end was cut by 6 bases, the J end by 4 bases, with 16 bases between. Per germline, CDR1 MNHEY and CDR2 SVGAGI. CDR3 nucleotides: TGTGCCAGCAGACCCGCGGGGAGACCATACGAGCAGTACTTC. As protein: CASRPAGRPYEQYF.

The J gene is TRBJ2-1, the V gene TRBV5-8; 8 bases map to TRBD2. Trimming took 5 bases from V and 3 from J; bases not matched to a gene: 4. The CDR3 runs 14 residues. CDR1 is SGHTS and CDR2 is YDEGEE in the germline V gene. CDR3 DNA sequence: TGTGCCAGCAGTCGGACTAGCAGCTACAATGAGCAGTTCTTC. Residues: CASSRTSSYNEQFF.